Below, 24 T cell receptor beta chains from the same sample are listed, as sequenced in a study of T cells after yellow fever vaccination. TCRdb re-derived calls from the 5' RACE reads in MiXCR, one entry per CDR3 protein. The table includes a few hundred thousand distinct CDR3 sequences, about 17% detected once. The specimen comprised PBMCs, sampled less than 6 days after the first yellow fever vaccination. The receptors originated from a man between 18 and 29 years old who received the YFV17D yellow fever vaccine.

This clonotype was seen only a few times. The rearrangement uses TRBV11-2 and TRBJ2-3; D unresolved. CDR1 is SGHAT and CDR2 is FQNNGV in the germline V gene. V dropped 5 bases and J dropped 11 bases, with 17 bases sitting between them. The CDR3 runs 13 residues. Here the CDR3 DNA reads TGTGCCAGCAGCCCTCCCTCTGGGTTTGTGCAGTATTTT. Translating it yields CASSPPSGFVQYF.

The chain joins TRBV6-2 or TRBV6-3 to TRBJ2-5; 7 bases line up with TRBD1. The CDR3 runs 13 residues. J lost 4 bases, V lost 6 bases, and 5 bases had no gene match. Per the germline V gene, CDR1 is MNHEY and CDR2 is SVGEGT. DNA of the CDR3: TGTGCCAGCAGCCACAGGGGTAGAGAGACCCAGTACTTC. As protein: CASSHRGRETQYF.

In this sample, this clonotype turned up a few times. This chain joins TRBV5-1 and TRBJ1-4; D is uncertain. Deletions cut 4 bases from V and 3 bases from J, with 19 bases between. This CDR3 has 17 residues. Germline V gives CDR1 SGHRS, CDR2 YFSETQ. The chain's CDR3 is CASSPGLLSPANEKLFF. The CDR3 nucleotides are TGCGCCAGCAGCCCCGGTCTCCTATCACCGGCTAATGAAAAACTGTTTTTT. The full variable domain, with the rest looked up from reference TRBV5-1 and TRBJ1-4, is KAGVTQTPRYLIKTRGQQVTLSCSPISGHRSVSWYQQTPGQGLQFLFEYFSETQRNKGNFPGRFSGRQFSNSRSEMNVSTLELGDSALYLCASSPGLLSPANEKLFFGSGTQLSVL.

This clonotype was recorded many times. The rearrangement joins TRBV7-2 to TRBJ2-7; D call uncertain. Germline CDR1 SGHTA, CDR2 FQGNSA. V was clipped by 6 bases and J by 7 bases, with 16 bases between them. The CDR3 length is 13 residues. The CDR3 DNA reads as TGTGCCAGCAGGGGCCAATGGCAGGAGGAGCAGTACTTC. Encoded protein: CASRGQWQEEQYF.

This clonotype was seen ten or more times. The chain combines TRBV7-2 with TRBJ1-5, with unresolved D. The germline V gene has CDR1 SGHTA and CDR2 FQGNSA. Trimming removed 2 bases from V and 0 bases from J, with 2 bases in between. CDR3 size: 13 residues. The CDR3 loop is CASSLLSNQPQHF. In DNA form, the CDR3 reads TGTGCCAGCAGCTTACTTAGCAATCAGCCCCAGCATTTT.

The V call is TRBV6-2 or TRBV6-3, the J call TRBJ2-1; 8 bases line up with TRBD2. V trimming: 4 bases; J trimming: 9 bases; junction bases outside the gene matches: 8. Germline V gene sequence: CDR1 MNHEY, CDR2 SVGEGT. CDR3 length equals 14 residues. CDR3 loop: CASSLAGRVSEQFF. As DNA, the CDR3 is TGTGCCAGCAGTTTAGCGGGACGGGTGAGTGAGCAGTTCTTC.

CDR3 in amino acids: CASSLSGTGQPQHF. Written as DNA, the CDR3 is TGCGCCAGCAGCTTGTCGGGGACGGGACAGCCCCAGCATTTT. The chain recombines TRBV5-1 with TRBJ1-5; the D gene is possibly TRBD1 (5 bases). The CDR3 spans 14 residues. Germline CDR1 reads SGHRS; CDR2 reads YFSETQ. V shed 1 base and J shed 7 bases, with 12 bases lying between them.

This clonotype occurred many times. The rearrangement joins TRBV5-1 to TRBJ1-6; tentative D call: TRBD1 (5 bases). The germline V gene encodes CDR1 SGHRS and CDR2 YFSETQ. There are 14 residues in the CDR3. The germline V and J ends were trimmed by 6 bases and 8 bases, with 15 bases remaining between them. CDR3 DNA sequence: TGCGCCAGCACCCATGGGGGGTCGGATTCACCCCTCCACTTT. Amino acid sequence: CASTHGGSDSPLHF.

The chain combines TRBV7-3 with TRBJ2-7; D is unresolved. The CDR3 consists of 14 residues. The V end was cut by 2 bases, the J end by 7 bases, with 15 bases between. Germline V gene sequence: CDR1 SGHTA, CDR2 FQGTGA. The CDR3 nucleotides are TGTGCCAGCAGCTTAGACGGGTCGGTAATGGAGCAGTACTTC. It translates to CASSLDGSVMEQYF.

This chain joins TRBV12-3 or TRBV12-4 and TRBJ2-3; 9 nucleotides align to TRBD1. The CDR3 runs 16 residues. J gave up 6 bases and V 2 bases, and 9 bases lay outside the gene matches. The CDR3 region has the DNA TGTGCCAGCAGTTTATTCGCAGGACAGGGGTTGGATACGCAGTATTTT. Residues: CASSLFAGQGLDTQYF.

The CDR3 sequence is CASFSREDTEAFF. In DNA, the CDR3 is TGTGCCAGCTTCAGCAGGGAAGACACTGAAGCTTTCTTT. This chain links TRBV6-1 with TRBJ1-1; D perhaps matches TRBD1 (5 bases). CDR1 is MNHNS, CDR2 SASEGT, per germline. This CDR3 contains 13 residues. The V gene lost 8 bases and the J gene lost 3 bases, with 13 bases spanning the gap.

V usage is TRBV6-5 and J usage is TRBJ2-7; TRBD1 is a possible D gene (6 bases). Trimming removed 0 bases from V and 2 bases from J, with 11 bases in between. This CDR3 spans 15 amino acids. Germline assignment: CDR1 MNHEY and CDR2 SVGAGI. CDR3 bases: TGTGCCAGCAGTTACTCCGGACAGCTAGCCTACGAGCAGTACTTC. Residues: CASSYSGQLAYEQYF.

This clonotype was recorded a few times. This chain joins TRBV20-1 and TRBJ1-5; D is uncertain. The CDR3 sequence is 15 residues long. V was shortened by 0 bases and J by 9 bases, with 18 bases between the two germline ends. CDR1 DFQATT and CDR2 SNEGSKA come from the germline V gene (reference sequence). Here the CDR3 reads CSARDYWTDLAPQHF. The CDR3 DNA reads TGCAGTGCTAGAGATTATTGGACGGATTTGGCGCCCCAGCATTTT.

This clonotype was seen only a few times. V and J are TRBV30 and TRBJ2-2; D unresolved. The CDR3 has 12 amino acids. Germline CDR1 reads GTSNPN; CDR2 reads SVGIG (reference sequence). The V and J ends lost 0 bases and 4 bases respectively, with 3 bases between them. This CDR3 reads CAWSVLTGELFF. The CDR3 bases are TGTGCCTGGAGTGTACTCACCGGGGAGCTGTTTTTT. Filled out from reference TRBV30 and TRBJ2-2, the complete variable domain reads SQTIHQWPATLVQPVGSPLSLECTVEGTSNPNLYWYRQAAGRGLQLLFYSVGIGQISSEVPQNLSASRPQDRQFILSSKKLLLSDSGFYLCAWSVLTGELFFGEGSRLTVL.

The CDR3 nucleotides read TGTGCCAGCATCTCCAACGTAGGGGGGAATGAGCAGTTCTTC. It encodes CASISNVGGNEQFF. This chain joins TRBV4-2 and TRBJ2-1; D may match TRBD1 or TRBD2 (6 bases each). The germline CDR1 and CDR2 sequences are LGHNA and YNFKEQ. The CDR3 extends over 14 amino acids. V was clipped by 7 bases and J by 7 bases, with 17 bases between them.

The table lists this clonotype with a few counts. The chain has TRBV24-1 and TRBJ1-2; unclear D gene. CDR3 length: 13 residues. Trimming shortened V by 2 bases and J by 5 bases, and 8 bases separated the two germline ends. Germline CDR1 reads KGHDR; CDR2 reads SFDVKD. As DNA, the CDR3 is TGTGCCACCAGTGATTCAGGACGTTATGGCTACACCTTC. It yields the protein CATSDSGRYGYTF.

This clonotype occurred once. This chain uses TRBV4-1 with TRBJ1-1; D gene ambiguous. V was pared by 1 base and J by 7 bases, with 13 bases between. The CDR3 spans 14 residues. Germline loops: CDR1 MGHRA, CDR2 YSYEKL. The CDR3 loop is CASSQVSLRDEAFF. CDR3 DNA sequence: TGCGCCAGCAGCCAAGTCTCTCTCCGTGATGAAGCTTTCTTT.

The rearrangement links TRBV4-1 to TRBJ2-2; D is undetermined. In germline, CDR1 is MGHRA, CDR2 YSYEKL. The ends were cut back, 4 bases at V and 4 bases at J, with 10 bases in the middle. There are 14 residues in the CDR3. In DNA, the CDR3 is TGCGCCAGCAGCCCAGCTATTAGCACCGGGGAGCTGTTTTTT. It yields the protein CASSPAISTGELFF.

In this sample, this clonotype turned up many times. The chain has TRBV5-1 and TRBJ1-2; the D gene is possibly TRBD1 (5 bases). CDR1 is SGHRS and CDR2 is YFSETQ in the germline V gene. The CDR3 totals 15 residues. V lost 4 bases to trimming and J lost 3 bases, with 16 bases between them. The CDR3 loop is CASSRDHGTHYGYTF. The CDR3 nucleotides are TGCGCCAGCAGCAGAGACCACGGGACTCACTATGGCTACACCTTC.

This clonotype showed up just a few times. V is TRBV7-2 and J is TRBJ1-4, with unresolved D. CDR1 is SGHTA and CDR2 is FQGNSA in the germline V gene. The CDR3 spans 13 residues. V gave up 0 bases and J gave up 8 bases, with 7 bases separating them. Written as DNA, the CDR3 is TGTGCCAGCAGCTTAGCGCTAGGAGAAAAACTGTTTTTT. Protein product: CASSLALGEKLFF.

The gene calls are TRBV7-2 and TRBJ1-1; D may be TRBD1 (5 bases). The germline gives CDR1 SGHTA, CDR2 FQGNSA. This CDR3 is built from 14 residues. The ends were cut back, 8 bases at V and 1 base at J, with 14 bases in the middle. CDR3 sequence: CASLTRRGNTEAFF. DNA of the CDR3: TGTGCCAGCTTGACCCGAAGGGGGAACACTGAAGCTTTCTTT.

The chain uses TRBV7-2 and TRBJ2-7; D is perhaps TRBD1 (6 bases). CDR3 length: 15 residues. The V end lost 5 bases, the J end lost 0 bases, and 14 bases lay between the germline ends. Germline lookup yields CDR1 SGHTA and CDR2 FQGNSA. CDR3 protein: CASSPGQRASYEQYV. In DNA form, the CDR3 reads TGTGCCAGCAGCCCCGGACAGAGGGCCTCCTACGAGCAGTACGTC.

The V call is TRBV21-1, the J call TRBJ2-7; TRBD1, the table's D call, lacks a check against the DNA. TRBV21-1 is marked as a pseudogene. This CDR3 is 15 amino acids long. The CDR3 DNA reads TGTGCCAGCAGCTCGGGACGGGTGAGCTCCTACGAGCAGTACGTC. As protein: CASSSGRVSSYEQYV.

The table lists this clonotype with a few counts. The chain carries TRBV30 and TRBJ1-2; no firm D call. The CDR3 runs 13 residues. Germline CDR1 GTSNPN, CDR2 SVGIG (reference sequence). Trimming shortened V by 1 base and J by 6 bases, and 12 bases separated the two germline ends. CDR3: CAWSGIRRNGYTF. The CDR3 bases are TGTGCCTGGAGTGGGATCAGGAGAAATGGCTACACCTTC.